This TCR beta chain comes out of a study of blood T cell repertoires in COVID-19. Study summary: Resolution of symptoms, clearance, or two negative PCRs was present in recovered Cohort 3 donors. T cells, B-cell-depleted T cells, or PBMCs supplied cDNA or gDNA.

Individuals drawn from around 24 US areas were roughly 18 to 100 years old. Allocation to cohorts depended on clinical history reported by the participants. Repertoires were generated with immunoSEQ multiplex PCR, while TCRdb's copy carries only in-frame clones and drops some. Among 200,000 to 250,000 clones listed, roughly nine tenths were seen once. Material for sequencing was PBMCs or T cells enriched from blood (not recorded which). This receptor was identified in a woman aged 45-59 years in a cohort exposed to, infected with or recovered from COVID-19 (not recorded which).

CDR3 region: CASSPRDGTSLPGEQFF. The CDR3 nucleotides are TGTGCCAGCAGCCCACGTGACGGGACTAGTCTTCCAGGAGAGCAGTTCTTC. The V call is TRBV5-4, the J call TRBJ2-1, with 8 bases matching TRBD2. The CDR3 contains 17 residues. The J segment lost 10 bases and the V segment lost 4 bases, leaving 19 bases of the junction unmatched. CDR1 is SGHNT and CDR2 is YYREEE in the germline V gene (reference sequence).